The rows below give T cell receptor beta chains drawn from one sample of a study of shared clonotypes between healthy human individuals. Using immunoSEQ multiplex PCR, the repertoire was profiled, and TCRdb retains in-frame clones only, with some absent. The repertoire includes fewer than 700,000 clones, about 95% of them detected once, and over 0.1% sits in the top ten. Sequencing was performed on naive CD8+ T cells sorted from blood. Receptors were obtained from a woman in her 30s in good health. CDR3s include the opening cysteine and the closing phenylalanine or tryptophan. The D gene is left open where the match is weak. Size is omitted from some rows. Given values are once, few, many or a class for expanded clones.

V,size,J,D,CDR3,DNA
TRBV7-8,-,TRBJ1-3,-,CAGVERGSSGNTIYF,TGTGCCGGGGTAGAGAGGGGGAGCTCTGGAAACACCATATATTTT
TRBV5-1,-,TRBJ2-1,TRBD2,CASSLARTSGSYEQFF,TGCGCCAGCAGCTTGGCCCGGACTAGCGGGAGTTATGAGCAGTTCTTC
TRBV6-4,-,TRBJ2-3,TRBD2,CASSVTGGGTDTQYF,TGTGCCAGCAGTGTAACGGGAGGGGGCACAGATACGCAGTATTTT
TRBV19,-,TRBJ2-1,TRBD2,CASSIIAGPPYNEQFF,TGTGCCAGTAGTATTATAGCGGGCCCACCCTACAATGAGCAGTTCTTC
TRBV4-2,-,TRBJ2-7,-,CASIPSSQAPYEQYF,TGTGCCAGCATTCCGTCCTCCCAGGCCCCCTACGAGCAGTACTTC
TRBV2,-,TRBJ2-7,TRBD2,CASSEFGLAESYEQYF,TGTGCCAGCAGTGAGTTCGGCCTAGCGGAGTCCTACGAGCAGTACTTC
TRBV9,-,TRBJ2-1,-,CASSATPGGYEQFF,TGTGCCAGCAGCGCCACCCCGGGGGGCTATGAGCAGTTCTTC
TRBV13,-,TRBJ1-1,-,CASRPRDTGAQPVNTEAFF,TGTGCCAGCAGACCACGGGACACCGGAGCACAACCCGTGAACACTGAAGCTTTCTTT
TRBV28,-,TRBJ2-1,TRBD2,CASSLRTSGRRAYNEQFF,TGTGCCAGCAGTTTGCGGACTAGCGGGAGAAGAGCCTACAATGAGCAGTTCTTC
TRBV27,-,TRBJ2-6,-,CASSQLQGSGANVLTF,TGTGCCAGCAGTCAACTACAGGGTTCTGGGGCCAACGTCCTGACTTTC
TRBV9,once,TRBJ2-7,-,CASSEGGTESSYEQYF,TGTGCCAGCAGCGAGGGCGGGACGGAGAGCTCCTACGAGCAGTACTTC
TRBV13,-,TRBJ1-2,-,CASSPGRGHIYGYTF,TGTGCCAGCAGCCCTGGTCGGGGTCACATCTATGGCTACACCTTC
TRBV19,-,TRBJ2-7,TRBD1,CASRTGGSYEQYF,TGTGCCAGTAGGACAGGGGGGTCCTACGAGCAGTACTTC
TRBV27,once,TRBJ2-4,TRBD1,CASSSGQGIVGAKNIQYF,TGTGCCAGCAGCTCGGGACAGGGGATCGTAGGGGCCAAAAACATTCAGTACTTC
TRBV6-6,-,TRBJ2-1,-,CASSYVGGTYNEQFF,TGTGCCAGCAGTTACGTCGGGGGAACCTACAATGAGCAGTTCTTC
TRBV28,once,TRBJ2-7,-,CASSFLGSDYEQYF,TGTGCCAGCAGTTTTCTAGGGAGTGACTACGAGCAGTACTTC
TRBV5-1,-,TRBJ2-3,TRBD2,CASSLEASGTPTDTQYF,TGCGCCAGCAGCTTGGAGGCTAGCGGAACCCCCACAGATACGCAGTATTTT
TRBV19,-,TRBJ1-4,TRBD1,CASSLRTGKLFF,TGTGCCAGTAGTCTCAGGACAGGTAAACTGTTTTTT
TRBV9,-,TRBJ2-7,-,CASSVGTGAAYEQYF,TGTGCCAGCAGCGTAGGCACAGGTGCAGCCTACGAGCAGTACTTC
TRBV11-1,-,TRBJ2-7,TRBD2,CASTAFGGEGSYEQYF,TGTGCCAGCACCGCATTTGGCGGGGAGGGCTCCTACGAGCAGTACTTC
TRBV6-7,-,TRBJ2-5,-,CASSYSIGWEIQETQYF,TGTGCCAGCAGTTACTCGATTGGTTGGGAAATCCAAGAGACCCAGTACTTC
TRBV2,-,TRBJ2-1,TRBD2,CASRGASGRSSSYNEQFF,TGTGCCAGCAGAGGGGCTAGCGGGAGGTCGAGCTCCTACAATGAGCAGTTCTTC
TRBV27,-,TRBJ2-7,-,CASRSDRDTEIYEQYF,TGTGCCAGCAGATCAGACCGGGACACAGAAATTTACGAGCAGTACTTC
TRBV19,-,TRBJ1-1,TRBD1,CASTPYRTGPEAFF,TGTGCCAGTACCCCGTATAGGACAGGGCCTGAAGCTTTCTTT
TRBV11-2,-,TRBJ2-3,-,CASSPRGSADTQYF,TGTGCCAGCAGCCCCCGAGGAAGCGCAGATACGCAGTATTTT
TRBV19,-,TRBJ1-1,TRBD1,CASSIGRGRNTEAFF,TGTGCCAGTAGTATTGGGAGGGGGCGGAACACTGAAGCTTTCTTT
TRBV19,once,TRBJ2-7,TRBD2,CASSIVLAGRYEQYF,TGTGCCAGTAGTATAGTGCTAGCGGGAAGATACGAGCAGTACTTC